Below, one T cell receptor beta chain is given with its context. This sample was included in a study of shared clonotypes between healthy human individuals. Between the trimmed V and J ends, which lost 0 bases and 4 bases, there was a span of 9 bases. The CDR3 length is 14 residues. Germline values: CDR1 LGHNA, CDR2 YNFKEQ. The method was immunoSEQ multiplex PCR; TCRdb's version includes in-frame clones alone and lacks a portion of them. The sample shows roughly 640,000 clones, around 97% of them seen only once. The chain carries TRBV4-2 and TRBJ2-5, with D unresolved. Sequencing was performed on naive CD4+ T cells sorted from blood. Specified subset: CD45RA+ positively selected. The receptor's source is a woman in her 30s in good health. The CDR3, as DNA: TGTGCCAGCAGCCAAGATTGGCGAGGAGAGACCCAGTACTTC. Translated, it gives CASSQDWRGETQYF.